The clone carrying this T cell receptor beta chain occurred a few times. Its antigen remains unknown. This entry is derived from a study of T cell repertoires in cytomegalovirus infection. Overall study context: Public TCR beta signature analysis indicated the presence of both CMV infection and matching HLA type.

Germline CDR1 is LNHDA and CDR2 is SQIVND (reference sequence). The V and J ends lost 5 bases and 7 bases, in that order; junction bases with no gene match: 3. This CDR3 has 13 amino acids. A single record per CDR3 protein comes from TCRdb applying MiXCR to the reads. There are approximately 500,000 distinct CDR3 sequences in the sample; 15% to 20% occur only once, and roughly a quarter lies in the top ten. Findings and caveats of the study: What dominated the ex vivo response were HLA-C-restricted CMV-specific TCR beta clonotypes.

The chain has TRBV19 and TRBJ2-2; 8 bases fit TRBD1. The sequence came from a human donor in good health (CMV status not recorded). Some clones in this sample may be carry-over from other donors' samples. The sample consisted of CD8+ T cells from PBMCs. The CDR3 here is CASSSQGVGELFF. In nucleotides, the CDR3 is TGTGCCAGTAGTTCACAGGGGGTCGGGGAGCTGTTTTTT.